The entry below describes one T cell receptor (beta chain). Primers included in the PCR were 60 Vbeta and 13 Jbeta primers. Libraries were prepared by immunoSEQ multiplex PCR; TCRdb keeps only in-frame clonotypes and omits some of them. The repertoire table contains fewer than 45,000 clones. The CDR3 sequence is 11 residues long. The germline V gene encodes CDR1 MNHEY and CDR2 SMNVEV (reference sequence). V lost 5 bases and J lost 3, with 4 bases in between. The data are from a study of cytomegalovirus exposure and HLA in healthy donors. The chain uses TRBV27 and TRBJ2-5; no clear D. The sequence was obtained from a man aged 35 to 55 in good health and CMV-seropositive. The sequenced sample was PBMCs. The chain's CDR3 is CASSLEETQYF. CDR3 DNA sequence: TGTGCCAGCAGTCTCGAAGAGACCCAGTACTTC.